Presented here are 16 T cell receptor beta chains from one specimen sequenced in a study of control samples from healthy donors and cancer patients. TCRdb's table, derived via immunoSEQ multiplex PCR, lists solely in-frame clones and lacks some. There are 120,000 or so clones in the sample; roughly 90% occur only once, and roughly 8.7% lies in the top ten. Material: blood. All receptors come from a man between 18 and 29 years old in good health.

V and J are TRBV6-1 and TRBJ1-1; D perhaps matches TRBD1 (5 bases). Deletions cut 2 bases from V and 11 bases from J, with 18 bases between. The germline V gene encodes CDR1 MNHNS and CDR2 SASEGT. This CDR3 is built from 14 residues. CDR3 coding DNA: TGTGCCAGCAGTGAATCGCCCGAAAAGGGGCGGGCTTTCTTT. It specifies CASSESPEKGRAFF.

This clone was seen only a few times. This rearrangement joins TRBV2 to TRBJ1-1; D may be TRBD1 (5 bases). Germline assignment: CDR1 SNHLY and CDR2 FYNNEI. The CDR3 has 14 residues. Trimming took 3 bases from V and 11 from J, leaving 19 bases between them. The CDR3 spells CASSEGVRDVEAFF. The CDR3 DNA sequence: TGTGCCAGCAGTGAGGGGGTCAGGGATGTCGAGGCTTTCTTT.

V is TRBV7-3 and J is TRBJ2-3, with D possibly matching TRBD2 (6 bases). Trimming removed 2 bases from V and 1 base from J, with 16 bases in between. The germline CDR1 and CDR2 sequences are SGHTA and FQGTGA. CDR3 length: 17 residues. The DNA for the CDR3 is TGTGCCAGCAGCTTAGGATTTGGGGGGTCCGGCACAGATACGCAGTATTTT. Its translation: CASSLGFGGSGTDTQYF.

The chain recombines TRBV27 with TRBJ2-7; 10 bases fit TRBD2. Germline CDR1 MNHEY, CDR2 SMNVEV (reference sequence). This CDR3 is built from 16 residues. After removal of 5 bases from V and 1 base from J, the junction contained 8 bases not matched to a gene. The CDR3 loop is CASSRSSGGFSYEQYF. CDR3 sequence (DNA): TGTGCCAGCAGTCGATCTAGCGGGGGCTTTTCCTACGAGCAGTACTTC.

The chain combines TRBV7-3 with TRBJ2-5; D ambiguous. V lost 3 bases, J lost 2 bases, and 7 bases lay in between. Germline V gene lookup returns CDR1 SGHTA and CDR2 FQGTGA. The CDR3 runs to 13 residues. The CDR3 nucleotides are TGTGCCAGCAGCTTGGGCAGGCAAGAGACCCAGTACTTC. This gives the protein CASSLGRQETQYF.

The V call is TRBV3-1 (or the pseudogene TRBV3-2), the J call TRBJ2-3; 9 nucleotides align to TRBD2. V gave up 5 bases and J gave up 6 bases; unmatched junction bases: 3. The CDR3 length is 13 residues. From germline, CDR1 is LGHDT and CDR2 YNNKEL (reference sequence). CDR3: CASSVAGDDTQYF. The CDR3 bases are TGTGCCAGCAGCGTAGCGGGGGATGATACGCAGTATTTT.

The rearrangement links TRBV30 to TRBJ2-5; D call uncertain. CDR1 is GTSNPN, CDR2 SVGIG, per germline (reference sequence). The CDR3 covers 14 residues. Trimming took off 0 bases at V and 2 bases at J, with 10 bases between the two ends. CDR3 protein: CAWSVGRNQETQYF. The CDR3 DNA is TGTGCCTGGAGTGTTGGTAGAAATCAAGAGACCCAGTACTTC. Full variable domain (rest looked up from reference TRBV30 and TRBJ2-5): SQTIHQWPATLVQPVGSPLSLECTVEGTSNPNLYWYRQAAGRGLQLLFYSVGIGQISSEVPQNLSASRPQDRQFILSSKKLLLSDSGFYLCAWSVGRNQETQYFGPGTRLLVL.

The chain joins TRBV18 to TRBJ1-2; the D is unclear. With 5 bases removed from V and 3 bases from J, the gap between germline ends came to 7 bases. The CDR3 extends over 12 amino acids. Germline V gene sequence: CDR1 KGHSH, CDR2 LQKENI. CDR3 sequence reads: CASSGVHYGYTF. DNA for the CDR3: TGTGCCAGCTCAGGGGTTCACTATGGCTACACCTTC.

The V gene is TRBV10-2, the J gene TRBJ2-2, with 12 bases identical to TRBD2. The CDR3 runs to 15 residues. In germline, CDR1 is WSHSY, CDR2 SAAADI. V dropped 7 bases and J dropped 7; count of bases not matched to a gene: 7. CDR3 in amino acids: CASTLAGGQNGELFF. CDR3 DNA sequence: TGCGCCAGCACGCTAGCGGGGGGGCAAAACGGGGAGCTGTTTTTT.

This rearrangement joins TRBV20-1 to TRBJ2-3, with TRBD2 matching over 10 bases. The junction had 5 bases not matched to a gene; V was cut back by 3 bases and J by 5 bases. The CDR3 is 14 amino acids. Germline loops: CDR1 DFQATT, CDR2 SNEGSKA (reference sequence). The CDR3 protein is CSASKRGGLDTQYF. For the CDR3, the DNA is TGCAGTGCTAGTAAGCGGGGGGGATTAGATACGCAGTATTTT.

The rearrangement uses TRBV13 and TRBJ2-7, with D unclear. Germline CDR1 PRHDT, CDR2 FYEKMQ (reference sequence). Between the trimmed V and J ends, which lost 3 bases and 4 bases, there was a span of 4 bases. The CDR3 totals 11 residues. Here the CDR3 reads CASSFLYEQYF. The CDR3 DNA is TGTGCCAGCAGCTTTCTGTACGAGCAGTACTTC.

This chain joins TRBV7-9 and TRBJ1-1; no firm D call. The CDR3 consists of 14 residues. Trimming stripped 3 bases from V and 1 base from J, with 9 bases between. Germline V gives CDR1 SEHNR, CDR2 FQNEAQ (reference sequence). This CDR3 is CASSLERPNTEAFF. The CDR3 nucleotides are TGTGCCAGCAGCTTGGAACGGCCGAACACTGAAGCTTTCTTT.

The rearrangement joins TRBV30 to TRBJ2-5; TRBD1 matches at 9 bases. The CDR3 has 14 residues. Germline CDR1 reads GTSNPN; CDR2 reads SVGIG (reference sequence). The junction had 5 bases not matched to a gene; V was cut back by 4 bases and J by 2 bases. CDR3 nucleotides: TGTGCCTGGACGGCTGGACAGGGGCAAGAGACCCAGTACTTC. This encodes CAWTAGQGQETQYF.

CDR3 sequence: CASSGSQTADTQYF. DNA of the CDR3: TGTGCCAGCAGCGGGTCCCAGACAGCAGATACGCAGTATTTT. The genes are TRBV5-4 and TRBJ2-3, with D perhaps matching TRBD1 (5 bases). Trimming shortened V by 4 bases and J by 4 bases, and 13 bases separated the two germline ends. Germline values: CDR1 SGHNT, CDR2 YYREEE (reference sequence). The CDR3 has 14 residues. Full variable domain (outside the CDR3, taken from reference TRBV5-4 and TRBJ2-3): ETGVTQSPTHLIKTRGQQVTLRCSSQSGHNTVSWYQQALGQGPQFIFQYYREEENGRGNFPPRFSGLQFPNYSSELNVNALELDDSALYLCASSGSQTADTQYFGPGTRLTVL.

The chain couples TRBV7-6 to TRBJ2-7; the match to TRBD1 covers 9 bases. The junction had 9 bases not matched to a gene; V was cut back by 5 bases and J by 1 base. This CDR3 has 16 amino acids. Germline values: CDR1 SGHVS, CDR2 FNYEAQ. CDR3 DNA: TGTGCCAGCAGCCAAACGAGCGGGACAGGGTCCTACGAGCAGTACTTC. This gives the protein CASSQTSGTGSYEQYF.

This chain's CDR3 is CASSHAGQSNTGELFF. CDR3 DNA: TGTGCCAGCAGCCATGCGGGACAGTCGAACACCGGGGAGCTGTTTTTT. The chain is built from TRBV3-1 (or the pseudogene TRBV3-2) and TRBJ2-2; D might be TRBD1 (7 bases). V was shortened by 3 bases and J by 0 bases, with 11 bases between the two germline ends. CDR1 is LGHDT, CDR2 YNNKEL, per germline (reference sequence). The CDR3 has 16 amino acids.